One and the same sample provided the 12 T cell receptor beta chains below, sequenced in a study of regulatory T cells in long-lasting Graves disease. Time point denoted: persistent/refractory GD, antithyroid drugs over 5 years with positive TRAb. Researchers made the TCR library from RNA that was extracted from PBMCs. Arm-PCR of CDR3 regions and iRepertoire HTBI primers were used to build TCR beta libraries. Each CDR3 protein is one row after TCRdb ran MiXCR on the multiplex PCR reads. The sample has under 450,000 distinct CDR3 sequences, about 20% seen once. Sequenced here: peripheral blood mononuclear cells (PBMCs), sampled when the disease was refractory, from a patient treated with antithyroid drugs. Every receptor here comes from a female donor with Graves disease.

V is TRBV27 and J is TRBJ2-2, with TRBD1 identical over 8 bases. Trimming at V came to 10 bases and at J to 7 bases, leaving 14 bases not matched to a gene. This CDR3 spans 15 amino acids. Germline assignment: CDR1 MNHEY and CDR2 SMNVEV (reference sequence). In DNA, the CDR3 is TGTGCCACCGCGATAGCAGGGGGCGTCCACGGGGAGCTGTTTTTT. This encodes CATAIAGGVHGELFF.

A remark on this clonotype: This sequence may be a read error, since a much larger clone differs from it by one base. CDR3 sequence: CACSFWGGTNEKLFF. CDR3 bases: TGTGCCTGCAGTTTCTGGGGAGGCACTAATGAAAAACTGTTTTTT. This chain uses TRBV28 with TRBJ1-4; D not certain. Germline-derived CDR1 and CDR2 are MDHEN and SYDVKM. This CDR3 region has 15 residues. Full variable domain (remainder filled in from reference TRBV28 and TRBJ1-4): DVKVTQSSRYLVKRTGEKVFLECVQDMDHENMFWYRQDPGLGLRLIYFSYDVKMKEKGDIPEGYSVSREKKERFSLILESASTNQTSMYLCACSFWGGTNEKLFFGSGTQLSVL.

The J gene is TRBJ2-7, the V gene TRBV11-1; 7 nucleotides line up with TRBD2. Trimming at V came to 6 bases and at J to 3 bases, leaving 5 bases not matched to a gene. This CDR3 has 13 amino acids. Germline V gene lookup returns CDR1 SGHAT and CDR2 FQDESV (reference sequence). The CDR3 here is CASREAGVYEQYF. DNA for the CDR3: TGTGCCAGCAGAGAGGCGGGAGTCTACGAGCAGTACTTC.

The sample holds many counts of this clonotype. The chain carries TRBV13 and TRBJ2-2; D ambiguous. The CDR3 contains 14 residues. Trimming shortened V by 7 bases and J by 2 bases, and 11 bases separated the two germline ends. CDR1 is PRHDT and CDR2 is FYEKMQ in the germline V gene (reference sequence). The CDR3 here is CASTAYLNTGELFF. The CDR3 DNA sequence: TGTGCCAGCACCGCGTACCTAAACACCGGGGAGCTGTTTTTT.

The gene calls are TRBV18 and TRBJ1-2; TRBD1 is a possible D gene (5 bases). Trimming took off 4 bases at V and 2 bases at J, with 17 bases between the two ends. CDR1 and CDR2 from the germline V gene are KGHSH and LQKENI. The length of the CDR3 is 16 residues. CDR3 sequence (DNA): TGTGCCAGCTCACAGGGATTGAGGGGCACAAACTATGGCTACACCTTC. This codes for CASSQGLRGTNYGYTF.

In its sample, this clonotype was seen many times. The chain recombines TRBV18 with TRBJ1-4; 7 bases are shared with TRBD1. CDR1 is KGHSH, CDR2 LQKENI, per germline. V trimming: 3 bases; J trimming: 6 bases; junction bases outside the gene matches: 7. This CDR3 comprises 15 residues. The CDR3 is CASSPAQGSHEKLFF. In nucleotides, the CDR3 is TGTGCCAGCTCACCCGCACAGGGGAGTCATGAAAAACTGTTTTTT.

This clonotype was observed a handful of times. This CDR3 is CASSNRGDANYGYTF. For the CDR3, the DNA is TGCGCCAGCAGCAACAGGGGGGATGCTAACTATGGCTACACCTTC. This sequence joins TRBV5-1 and TRBJ1-2; 8 bases fit TRBD1. With V trimmed by 4 bases and J by 0 bases, 5 bases remained unmatched. Germline V gene sequence: CDR1 SGHRS, CDR2 YFSETQ. The CDR3 runs 15 residues.

The CDR3 nucleotides read TGTGCCAGCAGTAGCACAGGGGGCCTTAACTATGGCTACACCTTC. As protein: CASSSTGGLNYGYTF. This chain joins TRBV6-1 and TRBJ1-2, with TRBD1 matching over 9 bases. V was pared by 5 bases and J by 1 base, with 5 bases of the junction left unmatched. CDR1 and CDR2 (germline): MNHNS, SASEGT. There are 15 residues in the CDR3.

Many counts were recorded for this clonotype. The chain has TRBV6-1 and TRBJ2-7; 7 nucleotides agree with TRBD1. Per the germline V gene, CDR1 is MNHNS and CDR2 is SASEGT. The trim removed 8 bases at V and 7 bases at J, leaving 11 bases unmatched. The CDR3 is 13 residues long. CDR3 nucleotides: TGTGCCAGCGAGGACAGGTTGGAAGAAGAGCAGTACTTC. Residues: CASEDRLEEEQYF.

As for this clonotype: A read error is possible here, since a much larger clone lies one base away. The chain recombines TRBV6-2 or TRBV6-3 with TRBJ2-4; 7 positions match TRBD2. The CDR3 covers 20 residues. Looked up from germline, CDR1 is MNHEY and CDR2 is SVGEGT. CDR3 coding DNA: TGTGCCAGCAGTTACCCTTTGGAGACTAGCAAGTTTCTAGCCAACAACATTCAGTACTTC. It translates to CASSYPLETSKFLANNIQYF.

This clonotype was counted between two and nine times. The chain employs TRBV3-1 and TRBJ2-7; TRBD2 matches at 10 bases. Germline V gene data show CDR1 as LGHDT and CDR2 as YNNKEL (reference sequence). The CDR3 length is 16 residues. V lost 0 bases, J lost 3 bases, and 5 bases stayed unmatched. DNA of the CDR3: TGTGCCAGCAGCCAAGAAACTAGCGGGAAGATCTACGAGCAGTACTTC. It is translated as CASSQETSGKIYEQYF.

This clonotype has just one count. This chain connects TRBV2 to TRBJ2-7; D may be TRBD2 (6 bases). Trimming removed 0 bases from V and 5 bases from J, with 14 bases in between. Looked up from germline, CDR1 is SNHLY and CDR2 is FYNNEI. The CDR3 is 15 amino acids. The CDR3 loop reads CASSEAGSWSHEQYF. In DNA form, the CDR3 reads TGTGCCAGCAGTGAAGCCGGGAGCTGGAGCCACGAGCAGTACTTC.